The 31 T cell receptor beta chains below all came from one sample that was sequenced in a study of shared clonotypes between healthy human individuals. TCRdb's copy holds only in-frame clones and misses some; the assay was immunoSEQ multiplex PCR. Found here are approximately 1,500,000 clones, around 97% of them singletons; the top ten hold roughly 1.2%. Material: naive CD4+ T cells sorted from blood. Subset described: CD45RA+ positively selected. These receptors all stem from a man younger than 45 in good health.

This chain uses TRBV5-8 with TRBJ2-3; TRBD1 is a possible D gene (6 bases). V dropped 4 bases and J dropped 0 bases, with 15 bases sitting between them. The V gene's germline CDR1 is SGHTS and CDR2 YDEGEE. The CDR3 contains 16 residues. As DNA, the CDR3 is TGTGCCAGCAGCCCCACCTACGGGACAAGCACAGATACGCAGTATTTT. The encoded protein is CASSPTYGTSTDTQYF. Combining the CDR3 with reference TRBV5-8 and TRBJ2-3 gives the whole variable domain EAGVTQSPTHLIKTRGQQATLRCSPISGHTSVYWYQQALGLGLQFLLWYDEGEERNRGNFPPRFSGRQFPNYSSELNVNALELEDSALYLCASSPTYGTSTDTQYFGPGTRLTVL.

The chain links TRBV6-5 to TRBJ2-2, with D possibly TRBD1 on 7 matching bases. The CDR3 length is 16 residues. The germline gives CDR1 MNHEY, CDR2 SVGAGI. The germline V and J ends were trimmed by 2 bases and 6 bases, with 16 bases remaining between them. CDR3 amino acids: CASSYPRQGGAGELFF. In DNA, the CDR3 is TGTGCCAGCAGTTACCCAAGACAGGGAGGTGCCGGGGAGCTGTTTTTT.

The CDR3 here is CASSLDGQGTYEQYF. As DNA, the CDR3 is TGCGCCAGCAGCTTGGATGGACAGGGGACTTACGAGCAGTACTTC. J is TRBJ2-7 and V is TRBV5-1; 9 nucleotides line up with TRBD1. CDR3 length: 15 residues. CDR1 is SGHRS and CDR2 is YFSETQ in the germline V gene. Trimming took 0 bases from V and 4 from J; bases not matched to a gene: 5.

V is TRBV5-1 and J is TRBJ2-2, with 12 bases aligning to TRBD2. From germline, CDR1 is SGHRS and CDR2 YFSETQ. J was trimmed by 2 bases and V by 4 bases; bases with no gene match: 9. This CDR3 comprises 18 residues. The CDR3 DNA follows: TGCGCCAGCAGCCGACTAGCGGGAGTGGCGTTTAACACCGGGGAGCTGTTTTTT. This translates into CASSRLAGVAFNTGELFF.

The chain recombines TRBV30 with TRBJ2-7; TRBD2 matches 8 bases. CDR1 GTSNPN and CDR2 SVGIG come from the germline V gene (reference sequence). V dropped 4 bases and J dropped 2; count of bases not matched to a gene: 7. CDR3 length: 14 amino acids. CDR3 sequence: CAWTLPGLAYEQYF. The CDR3 DNA sequence: TGTGCCTGGACCTTACCGGGACTAGCCTACGAGCAGTACTTC.

The rearrangement uses TRBV11-3 and TRBJ2-3; D is unclear. The CDR3 runs to 14 residues. Germline CDR1 is SGHNT and CDR2 is YENEEA. Between the trimmed V and J ends, which lost 2 bases and 0 bases, there was a span of 6 bases. The CDR3 sequence is CASSLLSSTDTQYF. The CDR3 DNA sequence: TGTGCCAGCAGCTTACTCTCTAGCACAGATACGCAGTATTTT.

The chain carries TRBV6-1 and TRBJ2-5; D possibly matches TRBD1 or TRBD2 (5 bases each). Germline V CDR1 and CDR2: MNHNS, SASEGT. The CDR3 runs 13 residues. V dropped 6 bases and J dropped 0 bases, with 8 bases sitting between them. The CDR3 DNA is TGTGCCAGCAGACCGGGACACCAAGAGACCCAGTACTTC. As protein: CASRPGHQETQYF.

CDR3 sequence: CASTRGDNYGYTF. The CDR3 nucleotides read TGTGCCAGCACACGGGGAGATAACTATGGCTACACCTTC. V gene TRBV28 combines with J gene TRBJ1-2; D unresolved. Germline values: CDR1 MDHEN, CDR2 SYDVKM. The CDR3 totals 13 residues. V lost 7 bases to trimming and J lost 1 base, with 10 bases between them.

This chain connects TRBV29-1 to TRBJ2-1, with 12 positions matching TRBD2. CDR1 and CDR2 (germline): SQVTM, ANQGSEA. The CDR3 covers 15 residues. Trimming cost V 7 bases and J 2 bases; bases outside gene matches: 6. In DNA, the CDR3 is TGCAGCGGATTAGGACTAGCGGGAACCTACAATGAGCAGTTCTTC. Encoded protein: CSGLGLAGTYNEQFF.

The V gene is TRBV6-5, the J gene TRBJ2-7; the D gene is possibly TRBD2 (6 bases). Trimming cost V 5 bases and J 2 bases, with 10 bases left between them. Per germline, CDR1 MNHEY and CDR2 SVGAGI. This CDR3 comprises 13 residues. The CDR3 nucleotides read TGTGCCAGCAGTCGGGACTCTGCCTACGAGCAGTACTTC. This sequence encodes CASSRDSAYEQYF.

This rearrangement joins TRBV19 to TRBJ2-1; D possibly corresponds to TRBD2 (6 bases). CDR3 size: 14 residues. Deletions cut 6 bases from V and 0 bases from J, with 9 bases between. Germline CDR1 reads LNHDA; CDR2 reads SQIVND (reference sequence). CDR3 nucleotides: TGTGCCAGTAGAAGGCGGGACTCCTACAATGAGCAGTTCTTC. It translates to CASRRRDSYNEQFF.

The chain uses TRBV10-3 and TRBJ2-3, with 10 positions matching TRBD1. This CDR3 spans 15 amino acids. CDR1 and CDR2 from the germline V gene are ENHRY and SYGVKD. Trimming cost V 6 bases and J 2 bases; bases outside gene matches: 5. The CDR3 sequence: CAIRPGQGNTDTQYF. CDR3 nucleotides: TGTGCCATCAGACCGGGACAGGGGAACACAGATACGCAGTATTTT.

This chain uses TRBV27 with TRBJ2-1, with D maybe TRBD1 (6 bases). The germline CDR1 and CDR2 sequences are MNHEY and SMNVEV (reference sequence). The V and J ends lost 5 bases and 0 bases respectively, with 20 bases between them. The CDR3 has 18 amino acids. CDR3 sequence: CASSKTGTNLRSYNEQFF. CDR3 nucleotide sequence: TGTGCCAGCAGTAAGACCGGGACAAACCTGCGCTCCTACAATGAGCAGTTCTTC.

The V and J genes are TRBV6-1 and TRBJ2-7; D is perhaps TRBD1 or TRBD2 (6 bases each). Trimming pared 8 bases from V and 4 bases from J, leaving 12 bases between. CDR3 size: 12 residues. Per germline, CDR1 MNHNS and CDR2 SASEGT. The CDR3 region has the DNA TGTGCCAGCGATCGGGGGCTTTACGAGCAGTACTTC. Its translation: CASDRGLYEQYF.

In the case of this clone: The sample holds other DNA sequences that translate to the same CDR3. The rearrangement links TRBV28 to TRBJ1-5; D is unresolved. The germline gives CDR1 MDHEN, CDR2 SYDVKM. This CDR3 spans 13 amino acids. The V gene lost 3 bases and the J gene lost 2 bases, with 5 bases spanning the gap. The CDR3 coding sequence is TGTGCCAGCAGTTTGCTAGGCAATCAGCCCCAGCATTTT. Translating gives CASSLLGNQPQHF.

The chain employs TRBV14 and TRBJ1-1; D remains unclear. V lost 3 bases and J lost 3, with 5 bases in between. This CDR3 is built from 12 residues. Germline CDR1 and CDR2: SGHDN and FVKESK. CDR3 region: CASSHTHTEAFF. CDR3 nucleotide sequence: TGTGCCAGCAGCCATACTCACACTGAAGCTTTCTTT.

The J gene is TRBJ2-1, the V gene TRBV28, with TRBD2 identical over 12 bases. CDR3 size: 15 residues. The J segment lost 7 bases and the V segment lost 3 bases, leaving 4 bases of the junction unmatched. Germline CDR1 and CDR2: MDHEN and SYDVKM. CDR3 in amino acids: CASSFTLAGGNEQFF. CDR3 bases: TGTGCCAGCAGTTTTACGCTAGCGGGAGGGAATGAGCAGTTCTTC.

The rearrangement links TRBV7-2 to TRBJ1-3; TRBD1 matches 8 bases. Germline lookup yields CDR1 SGHTA and CDR2 FQGNSA. The CDR3 spans 17 residues. The trim removed 5 bases at V and 9 bases at J, leaving 18 bases unmatched. CDR3 nucleotide sequence: TGTGCCAGCAGCCCTACCCGCAGGGCAGGGGGCGCTTCCACCATATATTTT. Its protein product is CASSPTRRAGGASTIYF.

The J gene is TRBJ2-7, the V gene TRBV5-1, with 9 bases lining up with TRBD1. Germline CDR1 and CDR2: SGHRS and YFSETQ. With 3 bases clipped from V and 5 bases from J, the junction kept 12 bases outside the gene matches. There are 16 residues in the CDR3. CDR3 in DNA: TGCGCCAGCAGCTGGCGCACCGGGACAGGGTTCGACGAGCAGTACTTC. It codes for CASSWRTGTGFDEQYF.

This chain joins TRBV27 and TRBJ2-3; D is possibly TRBD2 (6 bases). The germline V gene has CDR1 MNHEY and CDR2 SMNVEV (reference sequence). Trimming pared 6 bases from V and 6 bases from J, leaving 13 bases between. The CDR3 covers 13 residues. The CDR3 bases are TGTGCCAGCAGAACGGGACTTTATGATACGCAGTATTTT. It is translated as CASRTGLYDTQYF.

The chain combines TRBV9 with TRBJ2-2; no clear D gene. The germline V and J ends were trimmed by 3 bases and 1 base, with 10 bases remaining between them. CDR3 length: 15 amino acids. From germline, CDR1 is SGDLS and CDR2 YYNGEE. CDR3: CASSELSWNTGELFF. For the CDR3, the DNA is TGTGCCAGCAGCGAACTGTCGTGGAACACCGGGGAGCTGTTTTTT.

The chain couples TRBV10-1 to TRBJ2-3; no definite D call. This CDR3 is built from 12 residues. Germline assignment: CDR1 WNHNN and CDR2 SYGVQD (reference sequence). V gave up 3 bases and J gave up 6 bases, with 7 bases separating them. The CDR3 DNA sequence: TGCGCCAGCAGTGATTTGCTGGATACGCAGTATTTT. Translation gives CASSDLLDTQYF.

V and J are TRBV28 and TRBJ2-5; no firm D call. V lost 4 bases, J lost 2 bases, and 20 bases lay in between. CDR3 length: 17 amino acids. CDR1 is MDHEN, CDR2 SYDVKM, per germline. This CDR3 is CASSSIAISRLQETQYF. CDR3 sequence (DNA): TGTGCCAGCAGTTCTATCGCGATAAGTAGGTTACAAGAGACCCAGTACTTC.

The gene calls are TRBV4-1 and TRBJ1-1; 7 nucleotides match TRBD1. V shed 6 bases, J shed 2 bases, and the junction held 12 bases outside the gene matches. Per germline, CDR1 MGHRA and CDR2 YSYEKL. The CDR3 consists of 16 residues. For the CDR3, the DNA is TGCGCCAGCAGTCCAGGGGGTAGAAGGCTCAACACTGAAGCTTTCTTT. Translation: CASSPGGRRLNTEAFF.

The CDR3, as DNA: TGTGCCAGTAGCGGGACAGGGGTATGGGGAAACACCATATATTTT. It encodes CASSGTGVWGNTIYF. V usage is TRBV6-5 and J usage is TRBJ1-3; 10 positions match TRBD1. With 9 bases clipped from V and 4 bases from J, the junction kept 9 bases outside the gene matches. CDR1 and CDR2 (germline): MNHEY, SVGAGI. The CDR3 spans 15 residues.

This rearrangement joins TRBV2 to TRBJ2-1; D is possibly TRBD2 (6 bases). This CDR3 is 14 amino acids long. Trimming took off 7 bases at V and 0 bases at J, with 10 bases between the two ends. The germline gives CDR1 SNHLY, CDR2 FYNNEI. CDR3 bases: TGTGCCAGCATGCGCGGGATCTCCTACAATGAGCAGTTCTTC. Amino acid sequence: CASMRGISYNEQFF.

CDR3 loop: CASSVGAANSNQPQHF. The CDR3 DNA reads as TGTGCCAGCAGCGTAGGGGCAGCTAATAGCAATCAGCCCCAGCATTTT. The chain employs TRBV9 and TRBJ1-5; the D is unclear. The CDR3 extends over 16 amino acids. CDR1 and CDR2 (germline): SGDLS, YYNGEE. V was cut by 0 bases and J by 0 bases, with 10 bases left in between.

The gene calls are TRBV5-1 and TRBJ2-1; no reliable D call. Trimming stripped 4 bases from V and 8 bases from J, with 19 bases between. The CDR3 spans 15 residues. Germline V gene data show CDR1 as SGHRS and CDR2 as YFSETQ. The CDR3 sequence is CASSPDLRYRDEQFF. For the CDR3, the DNA is TGCGCCAGCAGCCCTGACCTTCGGTATAGGGATGAGCAGTTCTTC.

The sample holds one count of this clone. The genes are TRBV9 and TRBJ2-1; 8 bases align to TRBD2. V dropped 0 bases and J dropped 0; count of bases not matched to a gene: 2. CDR1 and CDR2 from the germline V gene are SGDLS and YYNGEE. The CDR3 covers 16 residues. This chain's CDR3 is CASSVDGRVSYNEQFF. CDR3 coding DNA: TGTGCCAGCAGCGTAGACGGGAGGGTCTCCTACAATGAGCAGTTCTTC.

Points on this clone: Within the sample, other DNA sequences also encode this same CDR3. The V and J genes are TRBV7-6 and TRBJ2-2; tentative D call: TRBD2 (5 bases). CDR3 size: 13 residues. Per the germline V gene, CDR1 is SGHVS and CDR2 is FNYEAQ. The ends were cut back, 3 bases at V and 3 bases at J, with 5 bases in the middle. For the CDR3, the DNA is TGTGCCAGCAGCTTGAGGGACACCGGGGAGCTGTTTTTT. Encoded protein: CASSLRDTGELFF.

The chain combines TRBV7-2 with TRBJ2-3, with 10 bases that match TRBD1. The CDR3 has 16 amino acids. The V segment lost 5 bases and the J segment 3 bases; nucleotides outside the gene matches: 8. The V gene's germline CDR1 is SGHTA and CDR2 FQGNSA. The CDR3 loop is CASSQHRDRGTDTQYF. The DNA of the CDR3 is TGTGCCAGCAGCCAGCACCGGGACAGGGGAACAGATACGCAGTATTTT.